These 30 T cell receptor beta chains were sequenced from one sample in a study of T cells in localized non-small cell lung cancer. Sequenced by immunoSEQ multiplex PCR; TCRdb stores in-frame clones only, minus some. The sample consists of some 35,000 clones, more than 90% of them appearing once. The source material was peripheral blood, sampled before any cancer treatment. The receptors were sampled from a female donor older than 55 with stage I lung adenocarcinoma.

This clone was detected once. The rearrangement links TRBV19 to TRBJ1-3; 7 bases are shared with TRBD1. Germline CDR1 and CDR2: LNHDA and SQIVND (reference sequence). J was trimmed by 0 bases and V by 6 bases; bases with no gene match: 2. This CDR3 comprises 14 residues. The CDR3 protein is CASSTGDSGNTIYF. The CDR3 coding sequence is TGTGCCAGTAGCACAGGGGACTCTGGAAACACCATATATTTT.

The J gene is TRBJ1-2, the V gene TRBV9; 7 bases are a match to TRBD1. Germline V gives CDR1 SGDLS, CDR2 YYNGEE. The CDR3 has 14 residues. Germline trimming cut 4 bases from V and 3 bases from J; bases unmatched to any gene: 6. CDR3 loop: CASSPWDSHYGYTF. For the CDR3, the DNA is TGTGCCAGCAGCCCCTGGGACAGCCACTATGGCTACACCTTC. Complete variable domain (other parts from reference TRBV9 and TRBJ1-2): DSGVTQTPKHLITATGQRVTLRCSPRSGDLSVYWYQQSLDQGLQFLIQYYNGEERAKGNILERFSAQQFPDLHSELNLSSLELGDSALYFCASSPWDSHYGYTFGSGTRLTVV.

The CDR3 DNA is TGCAGCGTTGATTACGGTGGGTCCACTGAAGCTTTCTTT. Its protein product is CSVDYGGSTEAFF. V gene TRBV29-1 combines with J gene TRBJ1-1, with D uncertain. The V gene's germline CDR1 is SQVTM and CDR2 ANQGSEA. This CDR3 has 13 amino acids. V was cut by 3 bases and J by 4 bases, with 12 bases left in between.

This chain uses TRBV7-3 with TRBJ1-2, with D tentatively TRBD1 (6 bases). Germline V gene lookup returns CDR1 SGHTA and CDR2 FQGTGA. V was shortened by 0 bases and J by 7 bases, with 6 bases between the two germline ends. The CDR3 totals 12 residues. The CDR3 is CASSLTGAGYTF. CDR3 nucleotides: TGTGCCAGCAGCTTAACGGGGGCTGGCTACACCTTC.

The chain carries TRBV6-1 and TRBJ1-5; D call uncertain. CDR3 length equals 14 residues. Trimming removed 4 bases at V and 1 base at J, with 8 bases between. Germline V gene data show CDR1 as MNHNS and CDR2 as SASEGT. DNA for the CDR3: TGTGCCAGCAGTGCCTCGGGGAGCAATCAGCCCCAGCATTTT. It encodes CASSASGSNQPQHF.

The CDR3 DNA is TGCGCCAGCAGCTTGATGCCAGGGGGAGACACTGAAGCTTTCTTT. It codes for CASSLMPGGDTEAFF. The chain has TRBV5-1 and TRBJ1-1; 7 nucleotides align to TRBD1. V dropped 1 base and J dropped 3; count of bases not matched to a gene: 6. Germline V gene lookup returns CDR1 SGHRS and CDR2 YFSETQ. The CDR3 has 15 residues.

The chain combines TRBV5-1 with TRBJ2-2; possible D gene TRBD1, 6 bases. V lost 2 bases, J lost 1 base, and 12 bases lay in between. The CDR3 totals 16 residues. The germline V gene encodes CDR1 SGHRS and CDR2 YFSETQ. The CDR3 DNA sequence: TGCGCCAGCAGCTTTTTCGGGACACTGAACACCGGGGAGCTGTTTTTT. This sequence encodes CASSFFGTLNTGELFF.

The chain joins TRBV4-2 to TRBJ2-5, with 10 bases that match TRBD2. The CDR3 extends over 15 amino acids. CDR1 is LGHNA and CDR2 is YNFKEQ in the germline V gene. With 1 base clipped from V and 5 bases from J, the junction kept 4 bases outside the gene matches. The DNA of the CDR3 is TGTGCCAGCAGCCAAGTTGTAGCGGGGGGTGAGACCCAGTACTTC. This encodes CASSQVVAGGETQYF.

V gene TRBV2 combines with J gene TRBJ1-1, with D possibly TRBD1 on 6 matching bases. Germline CDR1 reads SNHLY; CDR2 reads FYNNEI. The CDR3 is 14 residues long. The V and J ends lost 2 bases and 3 bases respectively, with 10 bases between them. CDR3 coding DNA: TGTGCCAGCAGTGAAAACAGGGTCTACACTGAAGCTTTCTTT. Protein: CASSENRVYTEAFF.

The chain combines TRBV5-6 with TRBJ1-5; D possibly corresponds to TRBD1 (5 bases). This CDR3 has 13 residues. Trimming removed 0 bases from V and 6 bases from J, with 7 bases in between. Germline-derived CDR1 and CDR2 are SGHDT and YYEEEE. CDR3 in amino acids: CASSLGGFQPQHF. The CDR3 region has the DNA TGTGCCAGCAGCTTGGGGGGGTTTCAGCCCCAGCATTTT.

This clone was counted a single time. The chain recombines TRBV27 with TRBJ2-2; 12 nucleotides align to TRBD2. CDR1 is MNHEY, CDR2 SMNVEV, per germline (reference sequence). Germline trimming cut 5 bases from V and 6 bases from J; bases unmatched to any gene: 10. This CDR3 is built from 17 residues. The CDR3 sequence is CASSRRAASGGAGELFF. The CDR3 nucleotides read TGTGCCAGCAGTCGAAGGGCGGCTAGCGGGGGGGCCGGGGAGCTGTTTTTT.

This clone was picked up one time. The rearrangement links TRBV28 to TRBJ1-4; D is unclear. The CDR3 is made up of 12 amino acids. Germline CDR1 and CDR2: MDHEN and SYDVKM. V lost 10 bases, J lost 3 bases, and 9 bases lay in between. The CDR3 DNA reads TGTGCCATCCAAAGGGCTAATGAAAAACTGTTTTTT. The encoded protein is CAIQRANEKLFF.

This chain uses TRBV9 with TRBJ1-4; TRBD1 might be the D (6 bases). Trimming took off 3 bases at V and 8 bases at J, with 8 bases between the two ends. Germline V gene sequence: CDR1 SGDLS, CDR2 YYNGEE. The CDR3 contains 12 residues. The CDR3 DNA is TGTGCCAGCAGCGACCAGGGGGAAAAACTGTTTTTT. Translated: CASSDQGEKLFF.

The rearrangement joins TRBV11-1 to TRBJ2-3; the D is unclear. Trimming removed 3 bases at V and 0 bases at J, with 10 bases between. The CDR3 extends over 15 amino acids. Germline CDR1 is SGHAT and CDR2 is FQDESV (reference sequence). The CDR3 protein is CASSFPGSSTDTQYF. The CDR3 DNA is TGTGCCAGCAGCTTCCCGGGTTCTAGCACAGATACGCAGTATTTT.

V usage is TRBV6-5 and J usage is TRBJ1-1; 11 nucleotides line up with TRBD1. Germline CDR1 is MNHEY and CDR2 is SVGAGI. V lost 5 bases and J lost 11; bases outside the gene matches: 4. The CDR3 is 12 residues long. The CDR3 DNA reads as TGTGCCAGCAGTCGGACAGGGGGCAATGCTTTCTTT. As protein: CASSRTGGNAFF.

This chain joins TRBV5-6 and TRBJ2-1; 7 bases map to TRBD1. The V gene end was trimmed by 4 bases and the J gene end by 4 bases; junction bases not matched to a gene: 11. From germline, CDR1 is SGHDT and CDR2 YYEEEE. This CDR3 is built from 16 residues. This chain's CDR3 is CASSAAYRGRYNEQFF. The CDR3 bases are TGTGCCAGCAGCGCCGCTTACAGGGGACGTTACAATGAGCAGTTCTTC.

The chain combines TRBV4-2 with TRBJ2-1, with 8 bases identical to TRBD1. The length of the CDR3 is 16 residues. V lost 8 bases and J lost 2; bases outside the gene matches: 11. Looked up from germline, CDR1 is LGHNA and CDR2 is YNFKEQ. The CDR3 loop is CASRFQQGATYNEQFF. CDR3 bases: TGTGCCAGCCGATTTCAGCAGGGGGCAACCTACAATGAGCAGTTCTTC.

The rearrangement uses TRBV6-1 and TRBJ1-2; TRBD1 aligns across 7 bases. Germline trimming cut 3 bases from V and 9 bases from J; bases unmatched to any gene: 7. The CDR3 length is 13 residues. Germline loops: CDR1 MNHNS, CDR2 SASEGT. For the CDR3, the DNA is TGTGCCAGCAGTGAGGGAGGGGGCCAAAGCTACACCTTC. Its translation is CASSEGGGQSYTF.

The chain joins TRBV5-6 to TRBJ1-1, with D perhaps matching TRBD1 (5 bases). Trimming stripped 3 bases from V and 3 bases from J, with 21 bases between. The CDR3 sequence is 17 residues long. Germline V gives CDR1 SGHDT, CDR2 YYEEEE. The CDR3 reads CASSSLPGGGEDTEAFF. Here the CDR3 DNA reads TGTGCCAGCAGCTCACTCCCTGGAGGAGGGGAGGACACTGAAGCTTTCTTT.

The chain couples TRBV27 to TRBJ2-3; D may be TRBD1 or TRBD2 (5 bases each). In germline, CDR1 is MNHEY, CDR2 SMNVEV (reference sequence). The CDR3 is 15 amino acids. V was shortened by 1 base and J by 4 bases, with 12 bases between the two germline ends. The CDR3 DNA follows: TGTGCCAGCAGTTTATGGGGACCCGGGGCAGATACGCAGTATTTT. Translated: CASSLWGPGADTQYF.

The rearrangement links TRBV9 to TRBJ2-2; 8 positions match TRBD2. The CDR3 extends over 19 amino acids. Per the germline V gene, CDR1 is SGDLS and CDR2 is YYNGEE. The trim removed 1 base at V and 0 bases at J, leaving 11 bases unmatched. The CDR3 region is CASSVTPLRGGTNTGELFF. The CDR3 region has the DNA TGTGCCAGCAGCGTAACCCCTCTTCGGGGGGGAACGAACACCGGGGAGCTGTTTTTT. Looking up the rest from reference TRBV9 and TRBJ2-2 gives the full variable domain: DSGVTQTPKHLITATGQRVTLRCSPRSGDLSVYWYQQSLDQGLQFLIQYYNGEERAKGNILERFSAQQFPDLHSELNLSSLELGDSALYFCASSVTPLRGGTNTGELFFGEGSRLTVL.

This clone was counted a few times. This chain uses TRBV7-2 with TRBJ1-1, with D unclear. The ends were cut back, 3 bases at V and 3 bases at J, with 14 bases in the middle. Germline CDR1 is SGHTA and CDR2 is FQGNSA. This CDR3 contains 15 residues. CDR3 nucleotides: TGTGCCAGCAGCTTTGTAGAGGCGGCGGACACTGAAGCTTTCTTT. Residues: CASSFVEAADTEAFF.

The chain uses TRBV6-6 and TRBJ2-7; D unresolved. This CDR3 is 11 amino acids long. The ends were cut back, 2 bases at V and 6 bases at J, with 5 bases in the middle. Germline V CDR1 and CDR2: MNHNY, SVGAGI (reference sequence). In DNA, the CDR3 is TGTGCCAGCAGTTACGCATCCGAGCAGTACTTC. Encoded protein: CASSYASEQYF.

The chain employs TRBV28 and TRBJ1-3; possibly TRBD1 for D (5 bases). Trimming took 4 bases from V and 3 from J, leaving 22 bases between them. This CDR3 contains 18 residues. Germline V CDR1 and CDR2: MDHEN, SYDVKM. The CDR3 DNA is TGTGCCAGCAGTTCCCAGGGTCTCACAGGCCAGTTTGGAAACACCATATATTTT. Translated: CASSSQGLTGQFGNTIYF.

This clone was seen a single time. The rearrangement links TRBV27 to TRBJ2-7, with TRBD1 matching 9 bases. V was clipped by 3 bases and J by 3 bases; unmatched bases: 6. This CDR3 is 15 amino acids long. Germline lookup yields CDR1 MNHEY and CDR2 SMNVEV (reference sequence). CDR3 bases: TGTGCCAGCAGTTTCTCTGGGACAGGGAACTACGAGCAGTACGTC. Amino acids: CASSFSGTGNYEQYV.

V is TRBV28 and J is TRBJ1-1; D remains unclear. Trimming cost V 9 bases and J 1 base, with 9 bases left between them. This CDR3 comprises 12 residues. Germline CDR1 is MDHEN and CDR2 is SYDVKM. CDR3 nucleotides: TGTGCCAGTACGACGGCGAACACTGAAGCTTTCTTT. It is translated as CASTTANTEAFF.

The chain carries TRBV25-1 and TRBJ1-5; TRBD1 might be the D (6 bases). Trimming cost V 0 bases and J 6 bases, with 15 bases left between them. The CDR3 is 16 amino acids. Germline values: CDR1 MGHDK, CDR2 SYGVNS. The CDR3 sequence: CASSEYEAGVGQPQHF. DNA of the CDR3: TGTGCCAGCAGTGAATATGAGGCAGGGGTGGGTCAGCCCCAGCATTTT.

V is TRBV5-1 and J is TRBJ1-2, with 9 bases identical to TRBD1. This CDR3 spans 14 amino acids. Germline V gives CDR1 SGHRS, CDR2 YFSETQ. The ends lost 4 bases at V and 6 bases at J; junction bases unmatched: 7. In nucleotides, the CDR3 is TGCGCCAGCAGCCCCCGGACAGGGGCAGATGGCTACACCTTC. It yields the protein CASSPRTGADGYTF.

The chain combines TRBV11-2 with TRBJ1-4; no clear D. Germline CDR1 and CDR2: SGHAT and FQNNGV. This CDR3 is built from 15 residues. V lost 7 bases to trimming and J lost 0 bases, with 12 bases between them. The CDR3 region has the DNA TGTGCCAGCATTCGGACCTCTACAACTAATGAAAAACTGTTTTTT. As protein: CASIRTSTTNEKLFF.

A single count supports this clone. This chain joins TRBV15 and TRBJ1-4; D unresolved. This CDR3 has 12 residues. The germline V gene has CDR1 LNHNV and CDR2 YYDKDF (reference sequence). The germline V and J ends were trimmed by 4 bases and 8 bases, with 8 bases remaining between them. For the CDR3, the DNA is TGTGCCACCAGCAATCGTAGGGAAAAACTGTTTTTT. Its protein product is CATSNRREKLFF.